Below, 7 T cell receptor beta chains from the same sample are listed, as sequenced in a study of cytomegalovirus exposure and HLA in healthy donors (dated by TCRdb to 2017 to 2019). Library generation was performed with the immunoSEQ multiplex PCR assay. For the multiplex PCR, a mixture combining 60 forward primers for TCR Vbeta segments and 13 reverse primers for TCR Jbeta segments was used. Entries here come from immuneACCESS through TCRdb and include only in-frame sequences with V and J called. Some clones fail to appear in such tables; in the studies checked, an unresolved V gene covers under half of the shortfall, and the cause of the remainder is unknown. The sample table contains 150,000 or so clones; only one count was recorded for roughly four fifths of them. In total, the top ten clones hold approximately 3.1% of the sample. Sequences were obtained from PBMCs. The receptors here all came from a woman in her forties in good health and CMV-seronegative.

This chain connects TRBV6-1 to TRBJ1-5; 7 positions agree with TRBD1. After removal of 4 bases from V and 0 bases from J, the junction contained 6 bases not matched to a gene. The CDR3 covers 16 residues. Germline CDR1 and CDR2: MNHNS and SASEGT. In DNA form, the CDR3 reads TGTGCCAGCAGTGCCTACGGGACAGATAGCAATCAGCCCCAGCATTTT. It yields the protein CASSAYGTDSNQPQHF.

The rearrangement links TRBV19 to TRBJ1-2; 9 bases map to TRBD1. The CDR3 length is 15 residues. Germline V CDR1 and CDR2: LNHDA, SQIVND (reference sequence). Germline trimming cut 7 bases from V and 4 bases from J; bases unmatched to any gene: 10. In DNA, the CDR3 is TGTGCCAGTATGGGATCGGGACAGGGTTTCTATGGCTACACCTTC. This translates into CASMGSGQGFYGYTF.

The chain carries TRBV7-9 and TRBJ2-4; the match to TRBD1 covers 9 bases. Germline-derived CDR1 and CDR2 are SEHNR and FQNEAQ (reference sequence). The CDR3 runs 14 residues. The junction had 7 bases not matched to a gene; V was cut back by 7 bases and J by 6 bases. CDR3 region: CASKTGGEGNIQYF. In DNA form, the CDR3 reads TGTGCCAGCAAGACAGGGGGTGAAGGAAACATTCAGTACTTC.

Notes on this clone: Other DNA sequences in the same sample also yield this CDR3. The gene calls are TRBV7-9 and TRBJ2-5, with D unclear. V lost 0 bases and J 5 bases, leaving 7 bases between the germline ends. This CDR3 is built from 13 residues. Germline V gene sequence: CDR1 SEHNR, CDR2 FQNEAQ (reference sequence). Here the CDR3 reads CASSLAGAETQYF. Written as DNA, the CDR3 is TGTGCCAGCAGCTTAGCTGGAGCGGAGACCCAGTACTTC.

The chain links TRBV7-9 to TRBJ1-5, with 7 bases lining up with TRBD1. Trimming took 5 bases from V and 0 from J; bases not matched to a gene: 10. The CDR3 totals 17 residues. Looked up from germline, CDR1 is SEHNR and CDR2 is FQNEAQ (reference sequence). CDR3 protein: CASSGPGQTYSNQPQHF. As DNA, the CDR3 is TGTGCCAGCAGCGGTCCGGGACAGACTTATAGCAATCAGCCCCAGCATTTT. The complete variable domain, with remaining parts taken from reference TRBV7-9 and TRBJ1-5, reads DTGVSQNPRHKITKRGQNVTFRCDPISEHNRLYWYRQTLGQGPEFLTYFQNEAQLEKSRLLSDRFSAERPKGSFSTLEIQRTEQGDSAMYLCASSGPGQTYSNQPQHFGDGTRLSIL.

This sequence joins TRBV4-1 and TRBJ1-4; D gene uncertain. Germline loops: CDR1 MGHRA, CDR2 YSYEKL. V was clipped by 2 bases and J by 5 bases, with 9 bases between them. The CDR3 consists of 14 residues. The CDR3 loop is CASSQRRINEKLFF. In nucleotides, the CDR3 is TGCGCCAGCAGCCAACGTCGTATAAATGAAAAACTGTTTTTT.

This chain connects TRBV4-1 to TRBJ2-5, with D maybe TRBD1 (7 bases). This CDR3 has 18 residues. Per the germline V gene, CDR1 is MGHRA and CDR2 is YSYEKL. The V and J ends lost 0 bases and 1 base respectively, with 18 bases between them. The CDR3 here is CASSQDLNQGGFQETQYF. In DNA form, the CDR3 reads TGCGCCAGCAGCCAAGATCTGAATCAGGGGGGATTCCAAGAGACCCAGTACTTC.